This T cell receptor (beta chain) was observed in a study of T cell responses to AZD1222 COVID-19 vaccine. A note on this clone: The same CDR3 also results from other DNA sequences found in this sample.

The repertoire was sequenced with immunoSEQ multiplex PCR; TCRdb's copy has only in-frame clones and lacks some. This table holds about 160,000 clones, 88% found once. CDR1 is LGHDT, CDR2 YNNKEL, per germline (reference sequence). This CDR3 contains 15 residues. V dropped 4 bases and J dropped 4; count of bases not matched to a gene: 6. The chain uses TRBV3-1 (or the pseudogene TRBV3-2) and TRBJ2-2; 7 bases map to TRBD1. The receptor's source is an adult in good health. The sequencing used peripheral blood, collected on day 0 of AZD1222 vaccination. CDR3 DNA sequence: TGTGCCAGCAGCCCCCGGGACAGAGGCACCGGGGAGCTGTTTTTT. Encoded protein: CASSPRDRGTGELFF.